Reported below is one T cell receptor (beta chain). This CDR3 has 13 amino acids. Germline CDR1 DFQATT, CDR2 SNEGSKA (reference sequence). The sample comes from a study of monozygotic twins with inflammatory bowel disease. TCRdb reprocessed the 5' RACE reads and reports one entry per CDR3 protein, with no DNA. This listing includes some 440,000 distinct CDR3 sequences. This TCR was recovered from a human donor with ulcerative colitis or Crohn's disease, or a healthy co-twin of an affected twin (not recorded which). V usage is TRBV20-1 and J usage is TRBJ1-4. Specimen: blood. The CDR3 reads CSAQTGLNEKLFF.